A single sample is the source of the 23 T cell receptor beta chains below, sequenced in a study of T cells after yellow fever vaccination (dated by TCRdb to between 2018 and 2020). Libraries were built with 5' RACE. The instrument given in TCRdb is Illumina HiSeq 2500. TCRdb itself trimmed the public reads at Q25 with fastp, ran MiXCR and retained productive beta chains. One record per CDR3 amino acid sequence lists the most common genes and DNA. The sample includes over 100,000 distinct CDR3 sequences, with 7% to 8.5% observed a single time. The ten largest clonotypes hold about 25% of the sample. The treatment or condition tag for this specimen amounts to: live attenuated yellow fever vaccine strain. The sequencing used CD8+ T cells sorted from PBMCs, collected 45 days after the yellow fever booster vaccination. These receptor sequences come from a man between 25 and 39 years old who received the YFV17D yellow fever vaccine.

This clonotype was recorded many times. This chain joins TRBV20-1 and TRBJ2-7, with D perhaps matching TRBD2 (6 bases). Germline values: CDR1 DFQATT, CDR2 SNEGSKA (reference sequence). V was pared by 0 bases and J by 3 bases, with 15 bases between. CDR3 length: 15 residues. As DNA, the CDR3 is TGCAGTGCTAGAGATCTTGGTAGCGGATTCTACGAGCAGTACTTC. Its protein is CSARDLGSGFYEQYF.

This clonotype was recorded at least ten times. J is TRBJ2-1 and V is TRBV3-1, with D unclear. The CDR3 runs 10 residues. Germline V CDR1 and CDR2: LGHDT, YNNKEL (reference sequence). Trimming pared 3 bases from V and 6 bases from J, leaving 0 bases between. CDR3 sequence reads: CASSHNEQFF. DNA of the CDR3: TGTGCCAGCAGCCACAATGAGCAGTTCTTC.

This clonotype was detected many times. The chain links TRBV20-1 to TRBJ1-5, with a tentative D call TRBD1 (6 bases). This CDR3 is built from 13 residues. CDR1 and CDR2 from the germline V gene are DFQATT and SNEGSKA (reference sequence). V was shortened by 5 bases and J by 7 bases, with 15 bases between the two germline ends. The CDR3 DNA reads TGCAGTGCTCTAGGGGGATCAAGGCAGCCCCAGCATTTT. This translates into CSALGGSRQPQHF.

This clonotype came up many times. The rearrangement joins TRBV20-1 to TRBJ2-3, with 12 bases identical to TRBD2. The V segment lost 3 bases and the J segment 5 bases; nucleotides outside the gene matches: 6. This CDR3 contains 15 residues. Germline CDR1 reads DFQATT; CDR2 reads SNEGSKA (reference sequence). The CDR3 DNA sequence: TGCAGTGCTAGGTTCGGACTAGCGGGACGAGATACGCAGTATTTT. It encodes CSARFGLAGRDTQYF.

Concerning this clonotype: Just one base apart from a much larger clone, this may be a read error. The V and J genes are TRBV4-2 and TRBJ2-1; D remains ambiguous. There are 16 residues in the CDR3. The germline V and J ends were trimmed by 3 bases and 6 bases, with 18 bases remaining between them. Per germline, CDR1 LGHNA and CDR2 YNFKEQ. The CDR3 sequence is CASSQSPGLNCNEQFF. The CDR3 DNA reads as TGTGCCAGCAGCCAGAGCCCCGGTCTAAATTGCAATGAGCAGTTCTTC.

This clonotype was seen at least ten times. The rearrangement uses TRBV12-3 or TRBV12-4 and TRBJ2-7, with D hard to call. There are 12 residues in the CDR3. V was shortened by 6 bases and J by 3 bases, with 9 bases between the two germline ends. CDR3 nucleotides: TGTGCCAGCAGCCCCGGGTTCTACGAGCAGTACTTC. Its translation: CASSPGFYEQYF.

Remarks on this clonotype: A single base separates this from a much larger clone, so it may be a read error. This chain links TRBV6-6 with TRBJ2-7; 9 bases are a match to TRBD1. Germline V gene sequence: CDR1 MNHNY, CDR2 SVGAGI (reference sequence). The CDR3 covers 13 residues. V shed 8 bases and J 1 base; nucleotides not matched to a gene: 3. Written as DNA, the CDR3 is TGTGCCAGCGGGACAGGGCATTCCTACGAGCAGTACTTC. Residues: CASGTGHSYEQYF.

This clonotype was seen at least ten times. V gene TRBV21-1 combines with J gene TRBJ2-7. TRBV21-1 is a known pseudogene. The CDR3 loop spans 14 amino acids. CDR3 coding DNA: TGTGCCAGCAGCAATGTAAGTGTCGCCTACGAGCAGTACTTC. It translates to CASSNVSVAYEQYF.

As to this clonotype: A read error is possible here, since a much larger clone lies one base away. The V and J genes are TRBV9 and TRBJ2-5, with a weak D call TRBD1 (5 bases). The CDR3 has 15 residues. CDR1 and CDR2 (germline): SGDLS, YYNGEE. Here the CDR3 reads CASSAFRQYHETQYF. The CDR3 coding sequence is TGTGCCAGCAGCGCCTTTAGACAGTACCATGAGACCCAGTACTTC.

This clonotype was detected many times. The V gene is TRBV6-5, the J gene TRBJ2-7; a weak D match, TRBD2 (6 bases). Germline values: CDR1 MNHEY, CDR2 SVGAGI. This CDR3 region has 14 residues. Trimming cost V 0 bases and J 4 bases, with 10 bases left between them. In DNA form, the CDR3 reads TGTGCCAGCAGTTACTCGAATGGGGGGTACGAGCAGTACTTC. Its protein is CASSYSNGGYEQYF.

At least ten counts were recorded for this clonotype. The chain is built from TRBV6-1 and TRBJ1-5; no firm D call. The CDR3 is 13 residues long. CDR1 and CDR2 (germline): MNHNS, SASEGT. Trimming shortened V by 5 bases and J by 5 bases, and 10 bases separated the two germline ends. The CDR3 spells CASSTEGHQPQHF. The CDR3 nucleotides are TGTGCCAGCAGTACAGAAGGGCATCAGCCCCAGCATTTT.

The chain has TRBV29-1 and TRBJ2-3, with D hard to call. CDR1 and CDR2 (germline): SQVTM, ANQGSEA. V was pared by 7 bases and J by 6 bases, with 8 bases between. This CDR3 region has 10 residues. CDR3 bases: TGCAGCGCGGATTCGGATACGCAGTATTTT. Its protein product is CSADSDTQYF.

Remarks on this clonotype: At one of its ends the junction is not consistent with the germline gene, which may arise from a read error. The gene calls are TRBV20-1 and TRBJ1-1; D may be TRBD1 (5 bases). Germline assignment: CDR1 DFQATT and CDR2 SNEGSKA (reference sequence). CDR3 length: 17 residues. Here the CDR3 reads CCAIGFVWGVLTTEAFF. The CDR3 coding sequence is TGCTGTGCTATTGGGTTTGTTTGGGGGGTCCTAACGACTGAAGCTTTCTTT.

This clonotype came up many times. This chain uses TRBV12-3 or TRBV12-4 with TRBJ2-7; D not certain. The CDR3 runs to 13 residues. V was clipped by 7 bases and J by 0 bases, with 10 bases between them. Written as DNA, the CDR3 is TGTGCCAGCACGGTTAGACCCTCCTACGAGCAGTACTTC. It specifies CASTVRPSYEQYF.

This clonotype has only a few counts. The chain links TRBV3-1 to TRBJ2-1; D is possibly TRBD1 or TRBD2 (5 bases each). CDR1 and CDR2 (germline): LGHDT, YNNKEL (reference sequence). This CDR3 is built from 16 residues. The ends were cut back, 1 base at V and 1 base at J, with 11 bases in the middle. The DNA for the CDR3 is TGTGCCAGCAGCCAAGGGGACCGAGCGTCCTACAATGAGCAGTTCTTC. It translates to CASSQGDRASYNEQFF.

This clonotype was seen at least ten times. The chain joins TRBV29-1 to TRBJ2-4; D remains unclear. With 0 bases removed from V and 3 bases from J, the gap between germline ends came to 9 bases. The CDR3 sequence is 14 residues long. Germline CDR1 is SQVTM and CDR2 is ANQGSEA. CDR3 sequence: CSVEDLGNKNIQYF. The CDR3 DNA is TGCAGCGTTGAAGATTTGGGGAACAAAAACATTCAGTACTTC. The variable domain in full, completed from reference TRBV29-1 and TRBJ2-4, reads SAVISQKPSRDICQRGTSLTIQCQVDSQVTMMFWYRQQPGQSLTLIATANQGSEATYESGFVIDKFPISRPNLTFSTLTVSNMSPEDSSIYLCSVEDLGNKNIQYFGAGTRLSVL.

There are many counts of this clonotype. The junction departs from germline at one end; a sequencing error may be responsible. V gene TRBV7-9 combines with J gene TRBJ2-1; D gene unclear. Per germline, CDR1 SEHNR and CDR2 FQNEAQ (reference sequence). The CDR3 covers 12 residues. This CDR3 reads CATSPSGNEQFF. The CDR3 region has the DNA TGTGCCACCAGCCCCTCGGGCAATGAGCAGTTCTTC.

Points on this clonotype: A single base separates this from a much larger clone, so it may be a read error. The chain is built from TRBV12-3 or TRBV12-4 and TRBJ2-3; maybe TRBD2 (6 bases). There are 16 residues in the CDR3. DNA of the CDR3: TGTGCCAGCAGTTTAGAAGGACTAAACCCCACAGATATGCAGTATTTT. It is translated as CASSLEGLNPTDMQYF.

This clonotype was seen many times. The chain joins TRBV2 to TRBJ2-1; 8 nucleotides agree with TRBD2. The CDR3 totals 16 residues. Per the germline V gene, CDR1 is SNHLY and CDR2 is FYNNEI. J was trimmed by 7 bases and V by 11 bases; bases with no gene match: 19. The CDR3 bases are TGTGCCGGAAGAGACATACTAGCGGCGATGGGGAATGAGCAGTTCTTC. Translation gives CAGRDILAAMGNEQFF.

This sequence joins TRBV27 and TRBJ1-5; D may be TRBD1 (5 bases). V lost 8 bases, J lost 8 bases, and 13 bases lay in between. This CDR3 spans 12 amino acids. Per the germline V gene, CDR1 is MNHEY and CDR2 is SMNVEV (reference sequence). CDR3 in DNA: TGTGCCAGCTCACGGACATGGAAGCCCCAGCATTTT. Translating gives CASSRTWKPQHF.

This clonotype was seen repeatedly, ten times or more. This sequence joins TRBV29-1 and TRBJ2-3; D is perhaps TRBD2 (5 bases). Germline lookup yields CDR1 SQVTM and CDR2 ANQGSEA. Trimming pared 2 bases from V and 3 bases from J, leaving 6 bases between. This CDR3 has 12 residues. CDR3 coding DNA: TGCAGCGTTGAACTAGCAACAGATACGCAGTATTTT. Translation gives CSVELATDTQYF.

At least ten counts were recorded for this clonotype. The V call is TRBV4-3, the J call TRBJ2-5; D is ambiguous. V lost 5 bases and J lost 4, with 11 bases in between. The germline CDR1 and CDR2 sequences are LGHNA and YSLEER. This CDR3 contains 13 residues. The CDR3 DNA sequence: TGCGCCAGCAGCGCAAGGGTAGGAGAGACCCAGTACTTC. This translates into CASSARVGETQYF.

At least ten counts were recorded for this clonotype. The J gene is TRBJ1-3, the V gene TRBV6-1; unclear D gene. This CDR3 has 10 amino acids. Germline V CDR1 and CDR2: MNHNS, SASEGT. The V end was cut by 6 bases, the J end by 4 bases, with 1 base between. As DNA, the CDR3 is TGTGCCAGCAGCGGAAACACCATATATTTT. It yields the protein CASSGNTIYF.